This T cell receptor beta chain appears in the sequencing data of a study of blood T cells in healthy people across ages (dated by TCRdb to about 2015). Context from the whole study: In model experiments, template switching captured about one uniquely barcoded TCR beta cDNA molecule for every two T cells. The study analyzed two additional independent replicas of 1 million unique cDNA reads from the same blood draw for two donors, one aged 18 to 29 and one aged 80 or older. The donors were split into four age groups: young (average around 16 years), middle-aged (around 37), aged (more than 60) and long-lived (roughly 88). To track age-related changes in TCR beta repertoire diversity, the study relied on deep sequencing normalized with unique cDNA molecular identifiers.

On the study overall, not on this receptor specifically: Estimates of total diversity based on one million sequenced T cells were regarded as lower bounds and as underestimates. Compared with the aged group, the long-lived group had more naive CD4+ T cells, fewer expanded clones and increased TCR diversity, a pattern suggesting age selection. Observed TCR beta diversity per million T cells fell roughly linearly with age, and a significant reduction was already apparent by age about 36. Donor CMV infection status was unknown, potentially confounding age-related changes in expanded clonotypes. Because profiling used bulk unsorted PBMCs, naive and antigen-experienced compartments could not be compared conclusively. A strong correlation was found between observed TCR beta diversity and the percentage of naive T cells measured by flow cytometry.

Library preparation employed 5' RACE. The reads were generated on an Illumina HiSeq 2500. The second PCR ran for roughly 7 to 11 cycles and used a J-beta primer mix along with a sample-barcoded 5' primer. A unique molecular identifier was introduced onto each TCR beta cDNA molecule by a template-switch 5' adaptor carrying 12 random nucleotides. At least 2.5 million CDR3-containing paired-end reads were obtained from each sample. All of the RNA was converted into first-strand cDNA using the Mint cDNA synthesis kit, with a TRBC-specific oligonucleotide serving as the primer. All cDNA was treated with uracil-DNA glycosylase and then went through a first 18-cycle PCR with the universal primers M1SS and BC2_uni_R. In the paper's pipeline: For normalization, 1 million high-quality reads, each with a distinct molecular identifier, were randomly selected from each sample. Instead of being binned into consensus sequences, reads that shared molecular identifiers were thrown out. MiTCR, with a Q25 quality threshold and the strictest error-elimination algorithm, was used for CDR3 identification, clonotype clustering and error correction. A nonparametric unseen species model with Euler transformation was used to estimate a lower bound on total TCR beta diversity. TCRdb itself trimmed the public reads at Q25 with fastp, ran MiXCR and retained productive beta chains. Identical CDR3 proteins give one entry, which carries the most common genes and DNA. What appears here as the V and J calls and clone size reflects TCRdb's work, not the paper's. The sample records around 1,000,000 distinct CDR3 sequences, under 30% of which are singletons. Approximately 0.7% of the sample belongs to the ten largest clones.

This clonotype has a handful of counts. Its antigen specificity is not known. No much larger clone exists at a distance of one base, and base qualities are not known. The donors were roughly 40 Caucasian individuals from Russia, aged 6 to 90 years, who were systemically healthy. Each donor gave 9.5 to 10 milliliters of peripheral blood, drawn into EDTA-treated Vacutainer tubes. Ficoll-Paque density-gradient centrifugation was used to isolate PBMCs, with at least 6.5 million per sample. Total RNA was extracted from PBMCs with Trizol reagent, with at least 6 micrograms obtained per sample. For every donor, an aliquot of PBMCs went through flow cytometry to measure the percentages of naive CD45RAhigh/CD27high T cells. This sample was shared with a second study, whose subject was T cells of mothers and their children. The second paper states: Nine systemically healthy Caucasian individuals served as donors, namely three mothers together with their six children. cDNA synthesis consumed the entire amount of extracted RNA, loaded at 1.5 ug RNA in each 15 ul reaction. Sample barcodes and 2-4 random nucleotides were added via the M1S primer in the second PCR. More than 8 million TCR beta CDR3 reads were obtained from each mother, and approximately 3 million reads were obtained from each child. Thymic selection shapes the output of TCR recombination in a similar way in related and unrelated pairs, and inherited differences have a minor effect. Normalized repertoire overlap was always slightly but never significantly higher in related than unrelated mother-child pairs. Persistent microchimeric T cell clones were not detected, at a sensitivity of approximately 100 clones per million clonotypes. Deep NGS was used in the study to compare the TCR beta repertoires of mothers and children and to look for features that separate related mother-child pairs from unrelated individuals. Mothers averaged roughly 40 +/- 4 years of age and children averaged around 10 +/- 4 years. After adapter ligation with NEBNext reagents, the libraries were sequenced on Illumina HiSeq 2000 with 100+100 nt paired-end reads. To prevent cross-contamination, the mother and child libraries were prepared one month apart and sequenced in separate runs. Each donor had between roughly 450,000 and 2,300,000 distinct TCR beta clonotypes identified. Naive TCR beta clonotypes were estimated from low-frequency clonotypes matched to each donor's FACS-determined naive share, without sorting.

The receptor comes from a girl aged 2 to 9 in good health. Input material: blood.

The CDR3 sequence is CASSSGTEVVREQFF. Here is the DNA: TGTGCCAGCAGTTCCGGGACAGAGGTGGTTCGGGAGCAGTTCTTC. The V gene is TRBV12-3 or TRBV12-4 and the J gene is TRBJ2-1, with 7 bases matching TRBD1. The CDR3 has 15 amino acids, counting the end cysteine and phenylalanine. Solely the CDR3 DNA is kept, with 45 bases framed from the first base. Trimmed from V: 4 bases; trimmed from J: 10 bases; junction bases lacking a gene match: 13.